This entry lists 15 T cell receptor beta chains sequenced from one sample in a study of cytomegalovirus exposure and HLA in healthy donors. The PCR had 60 Vbeta and 13 Jbeta primers. Using immunoSEQ multiplex PCR, the repertoire was profiled, and TCRdb retains in-frame clones only, with some absent. The repertoire table contains 150,000 to 250,000 clones. Sequencing was carried out using PBMCs. These receptor sequences come from a boy younger than 18 in good health and CMV-seronegative.

V is TRBV30 and J is TRBJ2-5, with 9 bases matching TRBD1. CDR3 length equals 15 residues. Trimming removed 4 bases from V and 5 bases from J; junction bases left unmatched: 11. CDR1 and CDR2 (germline): GTSNPN, SVGIG (reference sequence). In nucleotides, the CDR3 is TGTGCCTGGACAGGACAGGGGCTTTTAGGGGAGACCCAGTACTTC. Translating it yields CAWTGQGLLGETQYF. Combining the CDR3 with reference TRBV30 and TRBJ2-5 gives the whole variable domain SQTIHQWPATLVQPVGSPLSLECTVEGTSNPNLYWYRQAAGRGLQLLFYSVGIGQISSEVPQNLSASRPQDRQFILSSKKLLLSDSGFYLCAWTGQGLLGETQYFGPGTRLLVL.

CDR3 region: CASARTEAFF. The CDR3 DNA is TGTGCCAGCGCGAGAACTGAAGCTTTCTTT. The chain carries TRBV7-9 and TRBJ1-1, with unresolved D. Germline V gene data show CDR1 as SEHNR and CDR2 as FQNEAQ (reference sequence). The CDR3 consists of 10 residues. The ends were cut back, 8 bases at V and 5 bases at J, with 6 bases in the middle.

The chain is built from TRBV9 and TRBJ1-2; D unresolved. V lost 0 bases to trimming and J lost 4 bases, with 10 bases between them. CDR1 and CDR2 from the germline V gene are SGDLS and YYNGEE. This CDR3 has 14 residues. CDR3 region: CASSVDMSLYGYTF. Here the CDR3 DNA reads TGTGCCAGCAGCGTAGACATGTCCCTCTATGGCTACACCTTC.

The V gene is TRBV7-9, the J gene TRBJ1-1, with 12 nucleotides matching TRBD1. Germline trimming cut 6 bases from V and 0 bases from J; bases unmatched to any gene: 8. CDR1 and CDR2 (germline): SEHNR, FQNEAQ (reference sequence). The CDR3 is made up of 17 amino acids. This chain's CDR3 is CASSRPGQGALNTEAFF. CDR3 coding DNA: TGTGCCAGCAGTAGGCCGGGACAGGGGGCTTTGAACACTGAAGCTTTCTTT.

The V and J genes are TRBV11-2 and TRBJ1-5; D possibly corresponds to TRBD1 (6 bases). The CDR3 loop spans 15 amino acids. CDR1 is SGHAT and CDR2 is FQNNGV in the germline V gene. Trimming took off 1 base at V and 6 bases at J, with 13 bases between the two ends. CDR3 amino acids: CASSLGDNVGQPQHF. Here the CDR3 DNA reads TGTGCCAGCAGCTTAGGGGACAATGTCGGTCAGCCCCAGCATTTT.

This chain joins TRBV5-1 and TRBJ1-2; a weak D match, TRBD1 (5 bases). Germline V lookup: CDR1 SGHRS, CDR2 YFSETQ. The CDR3 is made up of 12 amino acids. Deletions cut 4 bases from V and 6 bases from J, with 10 bases between. CDR3: CASSPPGDGYTF. The CDR3 DNA is TGCGCCAGCAGCCCTCCGGGGGATGGCTACACCTTC.

The rearrangement joins TRBV10-1 to TRBJ2-1, with TRBD2 identical over 13 bases. The CDR3 contains 16 residues. Germline V gives CDR1 WNHNN, CDR2 SYGVQD (reference sequence). Losses at the gene ends were 6 bases for V and 4 bases for J; bases not matched to a gene: 6. The CDR3 loop is CASSEGLAGLYNEQFF. The CDR3 DNA is TGCGCCAGCAGCGAGGGACTAGCGGGGTTGTACAATGAGCAGTTCTTC.

The rearrangement links TRBV30 to TRBJ1-1; 7 bases align to TRBD1. The germline V gene encodes CDR1 GTSNPN and CDR2 SVGIG (reference sequence). V dropped 6 bases and J dropped 4; count of bases not matched to a gene: 5. The CDR3 is 12 amino acids. The CDR3 region is CACTPGGTEAFF. CDR3 nucleotide sequence: TGTGCCTGCACCCCAGGGGGCACTGAAGCTTTCTTT.

The chain uses TRBV5-6 and TRBJ2-4; a possible D gene is TRBD2 (6 bases). V lost 3 bases and J lost 0, with 13 bases in between. CDR3 length: 16 residues. Germline V gene data show CDR1 as SGHDT and CDR2 as YYEEEE. The CDR3 here is CASSSFRELAKNIQYF. The CDR3 bases are TGTGCCAGCAGCTCCTTTCGGGAGTTAGCCAAAAACATTCAGTACTTC.

The CDR3 sequence is CATSRDRLNTEAFF. CDR3 DNA: TGTGCCACCAGCAGAGACAGGCTGAACACTGAAGCTTTCTTT. The rearrangement uses TRBV15 and TRBJ1-1; D gene uncertain. The CDR3 length is 14 residues. V gave up 0 bases and J gave up 0 bases, with 5 bases separating them. Germline loops: CDR1 LNHNV, CDR2 YYDKDF (reference sequence).

This chain connects TRBV7-9 to TRBJ1-5; 10 nucleotides line up with TRBD1. The CDR3 covers 16 residues. The junction had 9 bases not matched to a gene; V was cut back by 5 bases and J by 5 bases. The germline V gene has CDR1 SEHNR and CDR2 FQNEAQ (reference sequence). CDR3 coding DNA: TGTGCCAGCAGCCACGGGACAGGGGATCTGGATCAGCCCCAGCATTTT. This codes for CASSHGTGDLDQPQHF.

The gene calls are TRBV5-1 and TRBJ2-4, with D tentatively TRBD1 (5 bases). The V gene's germline CDR1 is SGHRS and CDR2 YFSETQ. V was clipped by 4 bases and J by 0 bases, with 11 bases between them. This CDR3 has 15 amino acids. The CDR3 coding sequence is TGCGCCAGCAGCGAGGAGACAGTAGCCAAAAACATTCAGTACTTC. Its translation is CASSEETVAKNIQYF.

The chain links TRBV9 to TRBJ1-6; D unresolved. V was cut by 0 bases and J by 2 bases, with 6 bases left in between. CDR1 and CDR2 from the germline V gene are SGDLS and YYNGEE. This CDR3 spans 15 amino acids. CDR3 protein: CASSVDRTYNSPLHF. The CDR3 DNA reads as TGTGCCAGCAGCGTAGACAGAACCTATAATTCACCCCTCCACTTT.

The CDR3 region has the DNA TGTGCCAGCAGCTCTCTAGAGACTGAAGCTTTCTTT. Amino acids: CASSSLETEAFF. The V call is TRBV5-5, the J call TRBJ1-1; unclear D gene. Trimming removed 3 bases from V and 5 bases from J, with 8 bases in between. Germline CDR1 and CDR2: SGHKS and YYEKEE (reference sequence). The CDR3 runs to 12 residues.

The gene calls are TRBV15 and TRBJ1-1, with D possibly being TRBD1 (6 bases). This CDR3 region has 16 residues. V lost 3 bases, J lost 2 bases, and 16 bases lay in between. CDR1 is LNHNV and CDR2 is YYDKDF in the germline V gene (reference sequence). The CDR3 reads CATSRASRGSNTEAFF. The CDR3 nucleotides read TGTGCCACCAGCAGGGCCTCCAGGGGTTCCAACACTGAAGCTTTCTTT.